This T cell receptor (beta chain) was captured in a study of blood T cell repertoires in COVID-19. Across the whole study: Acute and convalescent COVID-19 samples came from the United States, Italy and Spain. From T cells, B-cell-depleted T cells, or PBMCs came the material, which was cDNA or gDNA.

Original methodology: Reference gene primer amplification yielded estimated nucleated cell counts. The repertoire was sequenced with immunoSEQ multiplex PCR; TCRdb's copy has only in-frame clones and lacks some. V, J and clone size reflect that table, while D and trimming were determined from the DNA. Found here are roughly 120,000 clones, about 85% of them singletons; the top ten hold approximately 1.5%. CDR1 is LNHDA, CDR2 SQIVND, per germline (reference sequence). The CDR3 is 16 amino acids. V was clipped by 3 bases and J by 5 bases; unmatched bases: 12. The chain uses TRBV19 and TRBJ1-2, with TRBD1 matching 7 bases. The sequence derives from a man between 40 and 49 years old with acute or convalescent COVID-19. Sequenced input: peripheral blood. Here the CDR3 reads CASSIPGNRGRYGYTF. CDR3 DNA sequence: TGTGCCAGTAGTATCCCCGGGAACAGGGGACGATATGGCTACACCTTC.